This TCR beta chain was sequenced during a study of vaccination and CD4 T cells after COVID-19. Study overall: Control cultures used a CEFX viral epitope pool, an HIV-1 Nef peptide pool, or no peptide.

The treatment denotes: roughly 11-day PBMC culture with coronavirus spike peptide pools or control peptides (ViraFEST assay). All positive PCR tests were dated between March and December 2020, predating US Alpha, Beta and Delta variants. J was trimmed by 5 bases and V by 7 bases; bases with no gene match: 10. The CDR3 is 14 residues long. Germline CDR1 MNHEY, CDR2 SVGEGT. An Oncomine TCR Beta short-read assay was used to sequence the DNA from cultured CD4+ T cells. A single record per CDR3 protein comes from TCRdb applying MiXCR to the PCR reads. The sample gives more than 20,000 distinct CDR3 sequences, about 68% of which show up once; about 4% is in the top ten. As regards this clonotype: Antigen: not known.

This receptor was identified in a human donor who had recovered from COVID-19. This chain links TRBV6-2 or TRBV6-3 with TRBJ1-1, with 7 bases matching TRBD1. Material for sequencing was CD4+ T cells from blood, cultured in vitro. CDR3 coding DNA: TGTGCCAGCAACCTACAGGGGTTCTGGACTGAAGCTTTCTTT. It is translated as CASNLQGFWTEAFF.